The 28 T cell receptor beta chains listed next were all sequenced from one sample in a study of blood T cell repertoires in COVID-19 (TCRdb year 2020). Library preparation was by the immunoSEQ multiplex PCR assay. TCRdb's version of the immuneACCESS table is confined to in-frame rearrangements and falls short of the full clone set. An unresolved V gene accounts for under half of the shortfall where checked; the remainder is of unknown origin. The sample table lists some 180,000 clones, roughly nine tenths of them with a count of one. Less than 25% of the sample comes from the top ten. Source material: peripheral blood. These receptors all stem from a man aged 65 to 85 with active or convalescent COVID-19.

V and J are TRBV5-1 and TRBJ1-3; tentatively, D is TRBD1 (6 bases). This CDR3 region has 14 residues. Trimming took off 2 bases at V and 1 base at J, with 7 bases between the two ends. Germline CDR1 SGHRS, CDR2 YFSETQ. CDR3 in amino acids: CASSFTGSGNTIYF. Written as DNA, the CDR3 is TGCGCCAGCAGCTTCACAGGGTCTGGAAACACCATATATTTT.

The CDR3: CASSSGTGIAFF. The CDR3 bases are TGTGCCAGCAGTTCCGGGACAGGGATTGCTTTCTTT. The chain couples TRBV2 to TRBJ1-1; 9 nucleotides match TRBD1. This CDR3 has 12 amino acids. Germline V gene lookup returns CDR1 SNHLY and CDR2 FYNNEI. V lost 5 bases and J lost 11; bases outside the gene matches: 6.

The genes are TRBV9 and TRBJ1-1; possibly TRBD1 for D (5 bases). Germline values: CDR1 SGDLS, CDR2 YYNGEE. Trimming cost V 2 bases and J 1 base, with 9 bases left between them. This CDR3 comprises 14 residues. For the CDR3, the DNA is TGTGCCAGCAGCGTCACAGGCTCGAACACTGAAGCTTTCTTT. This sequence encodes CASSVTGSNTEAFF.

This clone was picked up many times. The chain recombines TRBV18 with TRBJ1-1, with 7 bases fitting TRBD1. CDR3 length: 14 residues. Per germline, CDR1 KGHSH and CDR2 LQKENI. Trimming removed 5 bases from V and 5 bases from J; junction bases left unmatched: 8. The CDR3 loop is CASSKTGERTEAFF. The CDR3 DNA sequence: TGTGCCAGCTCAAAAACAGGGGAGAGGACTGAAGCTTTCTTT.

CDR3 DNA sequence: TGCGCCAGCAGCCTCGACCCTGGCAGGATGAACACTGAAGCTTTCTTT. Translated, it gives CASSLDPGRMNTEAFF. The chain has TRBV5-1 and TRBJ1-1, with unresolved D. Germline values: CDR1 SGHRS, CDR2 YFSETQ. This CDR3 region has 16 residues. V lost 4 bases and J lost 0, with 16 bases in between.

The chain couples TRBV2 to TRBJ1-1; a weak D match, TRBD1 (6 bases). The V end lost 5 bases, the J end lost 0 bases, and 10 bases lay between the germline ends. The CDR3 runs to 14 residues. Germline assignment: CDR1 SNHLY and CDR2 FYNNEI. Written as DNA, the CDR3 is TGTGCCAGCAGTCTTGACAGGCTGAACACTGAAGCTTTCTTT. Its translation: CASSLDRLNTEAFF.

CDR3 amino acids: CASSPGGHFSYEQYF. Here the CDR3 DNA reads TGTGCCAGCAGCCCAGGGGGACATTTCTCCTACGAGCAGTACTTC. This sequence joins TRBV28 and TRBJ2-7, with TRBD1 matching 7 bases. V dropped 6 bases and J dropped 0; count of bases not matched to a gene: 8. The CDR3 totals 15 residues. Germline assignment: CDR1 MDHEN and CDR2 SYDVKM. Complete variable domain (other parts from reference TRBV28 and TRBJ2-7): DVKVTQSSRYLVKRTGEKVFLECVQDMDHENMFWYRQDPGLGLRLIYFSYDVKMKEKGDIPEGYSVSREKKERFSLILESASTNQTSMYLCASSPGGHFSYEQYFGPGTRLTVT.

V usage is TRBV15 and J usage is TRBJ2-7; the match to TRBD1 covers 8 bases. Germline V gene sequence: CDR1 LNHNV, CDR2 YYDKDF (reference sequence). This CDR3 has 18 residues. Trimming cost V 3 bases and J 4 bases; bases outside gene matches: 17. The CDR3 loop reads CATSRRTQTGAIPYEQYF. The DNA of the CDR3 is TGTGCCACCAGCAGGCGGACCCAGACAGGGGCGATTCCTTACGAGCAGTACTTC.

This rearrangement joins TRBV30 to TRBJ1-2, with D unresolved. The V end was cut by 2 bases, the J end by 6 bases, with 13 bases between. CDR1 is GTSNPN and CDR2 is SVGIG in the germline V gene (reference sequence). The CDR3 has 13 amino acids. For the CDR3, the DNA is TGTGCCTGGAGTCCTACCTTAATCAATGGCTACACCTTC. The encoded protein is CAWSPTLINGYTF.

The chain is built from TRBV14 and TRBJ2-5; 12 bases align to TRBD2. J gave up 4 bases and V 1 base, and 7 bases lay outside the gene matches. CDR1 and CDR2 (germline): SGHDN, FVKESK. The CDR3 has 17 amino acids. Here the CDR3 reads CASSQGRLAGVRETQYF. CDR3 in DNA: TGTGCCAGCAGCCAAGGGAGACTAGCGGGAGTCCGAGAGACCCAGTACTTC.

This chain joins TRBV29-1 and TRBJ1-5, with 7 bases matching TRBD1. The CDR3 is 13 amino acids. The trim removed 4 bases at V and 5 bases at J, leaving 5 bases unmatched. CDR1 and CDR2 (germline): SQVTM, ANQGSEA. CDR3 amino acids: CSVVTGLDQPQHF. The CDR3 nucleotides read TGCAGCGTTGTGACAGGGTTGGATCAGCCCCAGCATTTT.

This clone was observed a handful of times. The chain employs TRBV11-2 and TRBJ2-7; 7 bases are shared with TRBD2. Germline CDR1 is SGHAT and CDR2 is FQNNGV. Unmatched junction bases numbered 4, after V lost 3 bases and J lost 2 bases. The CDR3 extends over 14 amino acids. The CDR3 region has the DNA TGTGCCAGCAGCTTCGGCGGGAGAACCTACGAGCAGTACTTC. Protein sequence: CASSFGGRTYEQYF.

In DNA, the CDR3 is TGCAGTGCCAGAAAGGGAGTATTTGAGTTCTTC. It translates to CSARKGVFEFF. The chain couples TRBV20-1 to TRBJ2-1; perhaps TRBD2 as D (5 bases). The CDR3 consists of 11 residues. The germline V and J ends were trimmed by 6 bases and 14 bases, with 17 bases remaining between them. Germline V lookup: CDR1 DFQATT, CDR2 SNEGSKA (reference sequence).

The rearrangement joins TRBV7-9 to TRBJ2-3; 9 bases map to TRBD2. This CDR3 region has 17 residues. The germline CDR1 and CDR2 sequences are SEHNR and FQNEAQ (reference sequence). The V gene end was trimmed by 3 bases and the J gene end by 2 bases; junction bases not matched to a gene: 9. The CDR3 bases are TGTGCCAGCAGCTTGGGGTGGAGCGGGGGGACCACAGATACGCAGTATTTT. Translation: CASSLGWSGGTTDTQYF. The full variable domain, its missing parts supplied by reference TRBV7-9 and TRBJ2-3, is DTGVSQNPRHKITKRGQNVTFRCDPISEHNRLYWYRQTLGQGPEFLTYFQNEAQLEKSRLLSDRFSAERPKGSFSTLEIQRTEQGDSAMYLCASSLGWSGGTTDTQYFGPGTRLTVL.

This clone was observed a single time. The chain employs TRBV30 and TRBJ1-1; D is undetermined. V shed 2 bases and J shed 1 base, with 8 bases lying between them. CDR3 size: 13 residues. The V gene's germline CDR1 is GTSNPN and CDR2 SVGIG (reference sequence). In DNA form, the CDR3 reads TGTGCCTGGAGTAGAAGCCAGAACACTGAAGCTTTCTTT. Translation gives CAWSRSQNTEAFF.

The chain links TRBV28 to TRBJ2-7; the D gene is possibly TRBD1 (6 bases). Germline-derived CDR1 and CDR2 are MDHEN and SYDVKM. The CDR3 is made up of 14 amino acids. The V gene lost 1 base and the J gene lost 1 base, with 8 bases spanning the gap. Here the CDR3 reads CASSLSTGSYEQYF. Written as DNA, the CDR3 is TGTGCCAGCAGTTTATCTACAGGGTCCTACGAGCAGTACTTC.

The V and J genes are TRBV6-2 or TRBV6-3 and TRBJ1-2; D possibly corresponds to TRBD1 (5 bases). Germline V CDR1 and CDR2: MNHEY, SVGEGT. Trimming removed 5 bases from V and 4 bases from J, with 29 bases in between. The CDR3 sequence is 19 residues long. This chain's CDR3 is CASSPRTGTESFGGYGYTF. CDR3 DNA sequence: TGTGCCAGCAGTCCGAGGACCGGGACTGAATCGTTCGGGGGCTATGGCTACACCTTC.

The rearrangement uses TRBV5-4 and TRBJ2-4; D perhaps matches TRBD1 (5 bases). Germline V lookup: CDR1 SGHNT, CDR2 YYREEE (reference sequence). The V and J ends lost 0 bases and 3 bases respectively, with 13 bases between them. The CDR3 runs to 16 residues. The CDR3 loop is CASSLEVTGGKNIQYF. The DNA for the CDR3 is TGTGCCAGCAGCTTGGAAGTAACAGGCGGCAAAAACATTCAGTACTTC.

J is TRBJ1-5 and V is TRBV20-1, with D possibly TRBD1 on 5 matching bases. In germline, CDR1 is DFQATT, CDR2 SNEGSKA (reference sequence). The CDR3 consists of 11 residues. Trimming took 1 base from V and 14 from J, leaving 12 bases between them. The CDR3 DNA follows: TGCAGTGCTAGAGGCCTCGGGACTGAGCATTTT. Protein: CSARGLGTEHF.

This clone was detected once. The V and J genes are TRBV28 and TRBJ2-1; tentatively, D is TRBD2 (6 bases). The V end lost 7 bases, the J end lost 0 bases, and 16 bases lay between the germline ends. Germline-derived CDR1 and CDR2 are MDHEN and SYDVKM. The CDR3 contains 16 residues. CDR3 nucleotide sequence: TGTGCCAGCATCCAAGGCGGGACGCGCTCCTACAATGAGCAGTTCTTC. Protein sequence: CASIQGGTRSYNEQFF.

This clone appeared a few times. The chain recombines TRBV7-6 with TRBJ2-5, with TRBD2 as a possible D gene (5 bases). The CDR3 consists of 12 residues. Trimming removed 1 base from V and 9 bases from J, with 9 bases in between. In germline, CDR1 is SGHVS, CDR2 FNYEAQ. The CDR3 bases are TGTGCCAGCAGCTTAGGGACCGGGGCCCAGTACTTC. Encoded protein: CASSLGTGAQYF.

This chain connects TRBV24-1 to TRBJ1-5, with D unresolved. This CDR3 comprises 13 residues. Germline V gene lookup returns CDR1 KGHDR and CDR2 SFDVKD. The V end lost 6 bases, the J end lost 5 bases, and 10 bases lay between the germline ends. The CDR3 spells CATSPGSHQPQHF. The CDR3 DNA is TGTGCCACCAGTCCTGGGAGCCATCAGCCCCAGCATTTT.

There are a few counts of this clone. This chain uses TRBV11-2 with TRBJ2-7, with D perhaps TRBD2 (6 bases). Trimming pared 5 bases from V and 2 bases from J, leaving 16 bases between. The CDR3 is 15 residues long. Germline lookup yields CDR1 SGHAT and CDR2 FQNNGV. The CDR3 protein is CASSPLRGPPYEQYF. CDR3 nucleotide sequence: TGTGCCAGCAGCCCCCTGCGGGGCCCCCCCTACGAGCAGTACTTC.

The chain has TRBV5-1 and TRBJ1-5, with 7 bases identical to TRBD1. Germline CDR1 and CDR2: SGHRS and YFSETQ. The CDR3 loop spans 14 amino acids. V shed 4 bases and J 3 bases; nucleotides not matched to a gene: 4. The CDR3, as DNA: TGCGCCAGCAGCCCGGGACAGCCCAATCAGCCCCAGCATTTT. Protein sequence: CASSPGQPNQPQHF. Drawing the rest from reference TRBV5-1 and TRBJ1-5, the complete variable domain is KAGVTQTPRYLIKTRGQQVTLSCSPISGHRSVSWYQQTPGQGLQFLFEYFSETQRNKGNFPGRFSGRQFSNSRSEMNVSTLELGDSALYLCASSPGQPNQPQHFGDGTRLSIL.

The CDR3 reads CASSSGPRGETQYF. CDR3 nucleotides: TGTGCCAGCAGTTCGGGGCCTCGGGGGGAGACCCAGTACTTC. The rearrangement uses TRBV11-2 and TRBJ2-5; possible D gene TRBD2, 6 bases. The V gene's germline CDR1 is SGHAT and CDR2 FQNNGV. V lost 6 bases and J lost 5, with 16 bases in between. CDR3 size: 14 residues.

Comment on this clone: Other DNA sequences in this sample translate to the same CDR3. The genes are TRBV9 and TRBJ2-5; 9 bases match TRBD2. Germline V gene data show CDR1 as SGDLS and CDR2 as YYNGEE. With 4 bases clipped from V and 4 bases from J, the junction kept 8 bases outside the gene matches. The CDR3 spans 15 residues. The CDR3 nucleotides are TGTGCCAGCAGCCCTCATAGCGGGAGAGGAGAGACCCAGTACTTC. The encoded protein is CASSPHSGRGETQYF.

This clone was seen a few times. DNA of the CDR3: TGTGCCAGCAGACACGGGCGGGAGAATTCACCCCTCCACTTT. Amino acids: CASRHGRENSPLHF. The rearrangement links TRBV7-2 to TRBJ1-6; the D is unclear. The CDR3 length is 14 residues. The germline CDR1 and CDR2 sequences are SGHTA and FQGNSA. The ends were cut back, 6 bases at V and 7 bases at J, with 13 bases in the middle.

The V and J genes are TRBV6-2 or TRBV6-3 and TRBJ1-2, with D possibly being TRBD1 (5 bases). Trimming shortened V by 2 bases and J by 5 bases, and 9 bases separated the two germline ends. From germline, CDR1 is MNHEY and CDR2 SVGEGT. The CDR3 has 13 amino acids. The CDR3 DNA follows: TGTGCCAGCAGTTACGAAACAGGATATGGCTACACCTTC. It translates to CASSYETGYGYTF.